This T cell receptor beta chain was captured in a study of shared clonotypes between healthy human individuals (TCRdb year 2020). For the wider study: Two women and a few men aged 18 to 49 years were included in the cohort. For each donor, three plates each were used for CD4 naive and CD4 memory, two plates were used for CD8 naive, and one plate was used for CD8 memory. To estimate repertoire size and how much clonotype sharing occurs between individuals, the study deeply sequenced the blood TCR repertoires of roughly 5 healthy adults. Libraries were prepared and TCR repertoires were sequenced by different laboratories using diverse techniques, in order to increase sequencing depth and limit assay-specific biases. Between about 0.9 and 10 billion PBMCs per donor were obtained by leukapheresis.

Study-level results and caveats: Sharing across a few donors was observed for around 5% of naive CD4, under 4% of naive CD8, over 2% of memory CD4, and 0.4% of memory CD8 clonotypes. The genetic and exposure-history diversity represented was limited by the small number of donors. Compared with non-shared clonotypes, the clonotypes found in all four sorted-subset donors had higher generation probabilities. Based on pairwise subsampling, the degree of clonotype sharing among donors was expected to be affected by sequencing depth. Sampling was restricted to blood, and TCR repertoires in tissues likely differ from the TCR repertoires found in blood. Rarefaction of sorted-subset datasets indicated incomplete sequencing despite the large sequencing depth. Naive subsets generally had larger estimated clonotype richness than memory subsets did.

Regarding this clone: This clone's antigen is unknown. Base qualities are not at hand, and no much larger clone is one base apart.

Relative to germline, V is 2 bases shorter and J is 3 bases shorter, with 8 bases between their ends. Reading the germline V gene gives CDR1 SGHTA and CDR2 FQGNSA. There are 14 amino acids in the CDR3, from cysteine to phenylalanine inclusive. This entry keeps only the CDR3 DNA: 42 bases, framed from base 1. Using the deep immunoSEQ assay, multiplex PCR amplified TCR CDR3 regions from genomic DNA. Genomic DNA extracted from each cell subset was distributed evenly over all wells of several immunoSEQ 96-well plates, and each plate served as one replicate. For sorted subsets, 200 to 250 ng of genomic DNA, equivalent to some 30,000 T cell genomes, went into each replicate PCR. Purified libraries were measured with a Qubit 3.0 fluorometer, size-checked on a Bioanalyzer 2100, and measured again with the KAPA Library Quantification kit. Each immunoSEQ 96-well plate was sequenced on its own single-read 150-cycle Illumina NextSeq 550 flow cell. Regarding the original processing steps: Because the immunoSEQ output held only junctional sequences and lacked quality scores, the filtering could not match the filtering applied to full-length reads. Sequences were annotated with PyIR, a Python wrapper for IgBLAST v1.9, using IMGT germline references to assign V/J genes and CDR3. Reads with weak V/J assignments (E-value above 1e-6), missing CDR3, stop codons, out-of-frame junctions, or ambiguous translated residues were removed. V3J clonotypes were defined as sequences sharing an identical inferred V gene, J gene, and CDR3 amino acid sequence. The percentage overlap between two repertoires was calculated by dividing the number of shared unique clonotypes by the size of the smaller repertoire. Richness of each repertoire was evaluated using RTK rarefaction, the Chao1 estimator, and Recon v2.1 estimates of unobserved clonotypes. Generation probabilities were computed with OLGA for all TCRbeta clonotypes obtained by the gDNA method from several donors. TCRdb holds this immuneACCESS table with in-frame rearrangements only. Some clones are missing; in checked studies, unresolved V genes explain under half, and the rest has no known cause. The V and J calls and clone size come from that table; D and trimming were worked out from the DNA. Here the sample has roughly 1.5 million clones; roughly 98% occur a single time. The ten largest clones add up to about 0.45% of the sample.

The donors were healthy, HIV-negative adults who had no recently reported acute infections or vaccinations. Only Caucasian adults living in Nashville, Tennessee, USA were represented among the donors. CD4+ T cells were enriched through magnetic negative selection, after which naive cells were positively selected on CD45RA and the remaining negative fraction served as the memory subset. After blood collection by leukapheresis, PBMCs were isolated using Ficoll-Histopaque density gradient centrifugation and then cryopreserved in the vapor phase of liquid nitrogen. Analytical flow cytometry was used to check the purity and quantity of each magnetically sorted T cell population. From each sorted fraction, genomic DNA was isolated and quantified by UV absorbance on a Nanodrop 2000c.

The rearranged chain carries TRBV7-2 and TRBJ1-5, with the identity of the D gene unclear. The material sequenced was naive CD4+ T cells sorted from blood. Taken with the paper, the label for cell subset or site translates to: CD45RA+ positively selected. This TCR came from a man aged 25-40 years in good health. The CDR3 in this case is CASSLFHTNQPQHF. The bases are TGTGCCAGCAGCTTATTCCATACCAATCAGCCCCAGCATTTT.